The source of this TCR beta chain is a study of blood T cell repertoires in COVID-19. Produced via immunoSEQ multiplex PCR; TCRdb's table is partial and in-frame only. The sample has 250,000 to 300,000 clones; about nine tenths are singletons. Living in under 30 US areas, the participants were between 18 and 89 years of age. J was trimmed by 1 base and V by 4 bases; bases with no gene match: 4. This CDR3 comprises 15 residues. Germline V gene lookup returns CDR1 SGHTS and CDR2 YDEGEE. Source material: PBMCs or T cells enriched from blood (not recorded which). This clonotype was sampled from a woman in her sixties or seventies who had recovered from COVID-19. This rearrangement joins TRBV5-8 to TRBJ1-5; TRBD1 agrees at 8 bases. The CDR3 sequence: CASSPRDRSNQPQHF. The CDR3, as DNA: TGTGCCAGCAGCCCCCGGGACAGGAGCAATCAGCCCCAGCATTTT.